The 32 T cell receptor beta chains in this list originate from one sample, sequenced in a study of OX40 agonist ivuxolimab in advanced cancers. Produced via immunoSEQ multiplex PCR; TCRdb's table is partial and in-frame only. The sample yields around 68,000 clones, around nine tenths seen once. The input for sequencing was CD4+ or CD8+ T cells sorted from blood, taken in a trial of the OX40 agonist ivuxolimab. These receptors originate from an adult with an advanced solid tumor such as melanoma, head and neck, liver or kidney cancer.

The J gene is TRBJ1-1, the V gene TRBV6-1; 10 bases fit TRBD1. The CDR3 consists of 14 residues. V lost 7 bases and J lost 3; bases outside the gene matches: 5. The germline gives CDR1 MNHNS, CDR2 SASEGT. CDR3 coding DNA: TGTGCCAGCATTCCGGGACAGGGGTACACTGAAGCTTTCTTT. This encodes CASIPGQGYTEAFF.

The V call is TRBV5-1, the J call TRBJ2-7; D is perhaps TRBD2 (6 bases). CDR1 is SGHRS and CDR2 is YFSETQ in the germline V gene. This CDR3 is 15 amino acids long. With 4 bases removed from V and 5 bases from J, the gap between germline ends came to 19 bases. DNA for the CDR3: TGCGCCAGCAGCACATTAGGGACTTCCAGGGACGAGCAGTACTTC. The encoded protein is CASSTLGTSRDEQYF.

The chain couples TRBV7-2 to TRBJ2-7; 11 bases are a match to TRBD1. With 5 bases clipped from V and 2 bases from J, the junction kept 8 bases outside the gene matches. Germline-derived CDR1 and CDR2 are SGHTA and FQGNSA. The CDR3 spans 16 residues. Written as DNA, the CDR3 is TGTGCCAGCAGCCCCAGGGGGGGACAGGGGGCCTACGAGCAGTACTTC. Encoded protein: CASSPRGGQGAYEQYF.

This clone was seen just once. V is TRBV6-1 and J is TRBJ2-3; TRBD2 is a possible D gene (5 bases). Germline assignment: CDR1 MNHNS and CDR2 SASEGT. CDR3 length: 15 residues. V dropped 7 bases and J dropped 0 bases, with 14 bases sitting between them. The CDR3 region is CASTERRSSTDTQYF. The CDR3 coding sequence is TGTGCCAGCACCGAGAGGAGGTCTAGCACAGATACGCAGTATTTT.

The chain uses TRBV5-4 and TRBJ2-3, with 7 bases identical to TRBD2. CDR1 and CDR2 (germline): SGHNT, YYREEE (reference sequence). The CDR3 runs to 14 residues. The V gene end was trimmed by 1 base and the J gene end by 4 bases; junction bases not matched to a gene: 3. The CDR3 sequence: CASSLLGGADTQYF. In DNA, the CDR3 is TGTGCCAGCAGCTTGTTGGGGGGGGCAGATACGCAGTATTTT.

The CDR3 region has the DNA TGTGCCAGCAGCATCCAAACAGGGCGCTCTGGGGCCAACGTCCTGACTTTC. Translating gives CASSIQTGRSGANVLTF. V gene TRBV9 combines with J gene TRBJ2-6, with TRBD1 as a possible D gene (6 bases). Germline-derived CDR1 and CDR2 are SGDLS and YYNGEE. The CDR3 is made up of 17 amino acids. Trimming took off 4 bases at V and 0 bases at J, with 14 bases between the two ends.

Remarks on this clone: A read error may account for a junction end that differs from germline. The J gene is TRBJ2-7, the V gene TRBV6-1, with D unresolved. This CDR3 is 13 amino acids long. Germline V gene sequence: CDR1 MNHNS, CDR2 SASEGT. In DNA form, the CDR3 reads TGTGCCAGCAGTGAAGCGGTGGGATACGAGCGGTACTTC. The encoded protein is CASSEAVGYERYF.

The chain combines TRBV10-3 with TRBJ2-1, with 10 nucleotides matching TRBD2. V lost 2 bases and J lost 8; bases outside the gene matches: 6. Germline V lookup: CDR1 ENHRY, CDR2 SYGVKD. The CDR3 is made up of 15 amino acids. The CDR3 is CAISEVQRGGHEQFF. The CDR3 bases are TGTGCCATCAGTGAGGTTCAGCGGGGGGGCCATGAGCAGTTCTTC.

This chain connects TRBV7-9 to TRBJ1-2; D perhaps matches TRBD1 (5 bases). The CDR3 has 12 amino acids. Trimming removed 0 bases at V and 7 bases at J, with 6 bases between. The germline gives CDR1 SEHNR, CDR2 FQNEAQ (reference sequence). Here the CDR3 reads CASSLAGGGYTF. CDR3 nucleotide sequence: TGTGCCAGCAGCTTAGCTGGGGGTGGCTACACCTTC.

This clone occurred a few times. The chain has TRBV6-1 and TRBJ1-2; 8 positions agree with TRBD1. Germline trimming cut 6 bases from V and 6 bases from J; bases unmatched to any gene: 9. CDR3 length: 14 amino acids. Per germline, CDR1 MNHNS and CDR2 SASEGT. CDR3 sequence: CASSGQGSFDGYTF. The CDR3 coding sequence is TGTGCCAGCAGCGGACAGGGAAGCTTTGATGGCTACACCTTC.

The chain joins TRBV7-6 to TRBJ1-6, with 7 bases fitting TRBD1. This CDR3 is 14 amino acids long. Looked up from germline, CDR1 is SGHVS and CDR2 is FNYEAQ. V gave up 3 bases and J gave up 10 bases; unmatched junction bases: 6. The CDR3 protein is CASSLRQGLSPLHF. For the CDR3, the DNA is TGTGCCAGCAGCTTGCGACAGGGACTGTCACCCCTCCACTTT. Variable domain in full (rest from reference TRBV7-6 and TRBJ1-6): GAGVSQSPRYKVTKRGQDVALRCDPISGHVSLYWYRQALGQGPEFLTYFNYEAQQDKSGLPNDRFSAERPEGSISTLTIQRTEQRDSAMYRCASSLRQGLSPLHFGNGTRLTVT.

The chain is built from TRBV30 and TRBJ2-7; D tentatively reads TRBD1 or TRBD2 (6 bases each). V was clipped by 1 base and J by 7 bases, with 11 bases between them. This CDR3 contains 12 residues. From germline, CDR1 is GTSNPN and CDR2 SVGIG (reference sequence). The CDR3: CAWSGGAREQYF. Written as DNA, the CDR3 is TGTGCCTGGAGTGGGGGGGCGAGAGAGCAGTACTTC. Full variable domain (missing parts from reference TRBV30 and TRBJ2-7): SQTIHQWPATLVQPVGSPLSLECTVEGTSNPNLYWYRQAAGRGLQLLFYSVGIGQISSEVPQNLSASRPQDRQFILSSKKLLLSDSGFYLCAWSGGAREQYFGPGTRLTVT.

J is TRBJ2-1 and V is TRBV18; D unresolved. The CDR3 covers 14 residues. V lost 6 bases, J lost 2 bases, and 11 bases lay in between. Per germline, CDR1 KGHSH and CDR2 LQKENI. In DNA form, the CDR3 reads TGTGCCAGCTCCAATAGGACCACCTACAATGAGCAGTTCTTC. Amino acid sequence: CASSNRTTYNEQFF.

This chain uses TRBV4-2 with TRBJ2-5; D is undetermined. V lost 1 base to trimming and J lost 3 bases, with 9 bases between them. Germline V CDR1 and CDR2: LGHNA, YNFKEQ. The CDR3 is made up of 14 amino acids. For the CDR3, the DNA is TGTGCCAGCAGCCAAGCACTTAGAGAAGAGACCCAGTACTTC. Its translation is CASSQALREETQYF.

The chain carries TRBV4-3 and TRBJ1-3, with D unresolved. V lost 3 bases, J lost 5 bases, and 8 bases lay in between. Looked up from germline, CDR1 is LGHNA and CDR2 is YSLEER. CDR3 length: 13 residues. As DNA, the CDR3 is TGCGCCAGCAGCCAGGCCACCAGAAACACCATATATTTT. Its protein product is CASSQATRNTIYF.

In nucleotides, the CDR3 is TGTGCCAGCAGGACGACAGGGGGCAGGCGGGAGACCCAGTACTTC. It specifies CASRTTGGRRETQYF. J is TRBJ2-5 and V is TRBV5-8, with TRBD1 matching over 10 bases. With V trimmed by 5 bases and J by 5 bases, 9 bases remained unmatched. The CDR3 is 15 residues long. Germline V gene lookup returns CDR1 SGHTS and CDR2 YDEGEE. Variable domain in full (rest from reference TRBV5-8 and TRBJ2-5): EAGVTQSPTHLIKTRGQQATLRCSPISGHTSVYWYQQALGLGLQFLLWYDEGEERNRGNFPPRFSGRQFPNYSSELNVNALELEDSALYLCASRTTGGRRETQYFGPGTRLLVL.

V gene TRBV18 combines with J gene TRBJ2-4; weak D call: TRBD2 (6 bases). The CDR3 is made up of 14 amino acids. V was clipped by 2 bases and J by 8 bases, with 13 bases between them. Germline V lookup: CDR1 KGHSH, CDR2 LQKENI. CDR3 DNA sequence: TGTGCCAGCTCACCAGGGCGGGGTCCGGACATTCAGTACTTC. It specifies CASSPGRGPDIQYF.

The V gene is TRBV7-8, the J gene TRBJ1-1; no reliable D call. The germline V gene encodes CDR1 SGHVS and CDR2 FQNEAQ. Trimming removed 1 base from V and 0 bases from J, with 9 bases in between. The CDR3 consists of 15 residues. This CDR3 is CASSLGPIMNTEAFF. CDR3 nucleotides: TGTGCCAGCAGCTTAGGGCCCATTATGAACACTGAAGCTTTCTTT.

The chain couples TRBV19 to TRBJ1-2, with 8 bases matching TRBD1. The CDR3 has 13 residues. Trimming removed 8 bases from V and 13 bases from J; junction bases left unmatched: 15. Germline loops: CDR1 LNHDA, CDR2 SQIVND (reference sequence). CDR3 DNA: TGTGCCAGTTCCGGGACAGGAGCCCAAATCCCCACCTTC. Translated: CASSGTGAQIPTF. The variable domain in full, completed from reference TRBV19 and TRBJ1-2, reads DGGITQSPKYLFRKEGQNVTLSCEQNLNHDAMYWYRQDPGQGLRLIYYSQIVNDFQKGDIAEGYSVSREKKESFPLTVTSAQKNPTAFYLCASSGTGAQIPTFGSGTRLTVV.

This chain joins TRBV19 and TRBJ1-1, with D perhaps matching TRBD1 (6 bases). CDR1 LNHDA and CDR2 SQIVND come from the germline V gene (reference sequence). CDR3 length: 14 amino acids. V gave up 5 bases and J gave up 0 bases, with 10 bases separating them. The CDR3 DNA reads TGTGCCAGTAGTTTAAACAGGGTGAACACTGAAGCTTTCTTT. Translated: CASSLNRVNTEAFF. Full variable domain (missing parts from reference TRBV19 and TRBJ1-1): DGGITQSPKYLFRKEGQNVTLSCEQNLNHDAMYWYRQDPGQGLRLIYYSQIVNDFQKGDIAEGYSVSREKKESFPLTVTSAQKNPTAFYLCASSLNRVNTEAFFGQGTRLTVV.

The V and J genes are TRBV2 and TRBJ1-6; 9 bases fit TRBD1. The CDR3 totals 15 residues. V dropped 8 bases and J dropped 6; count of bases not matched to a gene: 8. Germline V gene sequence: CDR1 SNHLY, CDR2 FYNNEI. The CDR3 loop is CASGDRASGNSPLHF. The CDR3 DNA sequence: TGTGCCAGCGGGGACAGGGCCTCGGGTAATTCACCCCTCCACTTT.

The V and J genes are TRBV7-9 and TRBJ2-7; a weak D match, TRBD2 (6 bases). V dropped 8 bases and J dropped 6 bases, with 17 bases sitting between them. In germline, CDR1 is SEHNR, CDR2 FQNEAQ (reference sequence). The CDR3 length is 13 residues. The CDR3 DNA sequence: TGTGCCAGCGCCCCCTCAGGAGGGTCCGAGCAGTACTTC. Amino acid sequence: CASAPSGGSEQYF.

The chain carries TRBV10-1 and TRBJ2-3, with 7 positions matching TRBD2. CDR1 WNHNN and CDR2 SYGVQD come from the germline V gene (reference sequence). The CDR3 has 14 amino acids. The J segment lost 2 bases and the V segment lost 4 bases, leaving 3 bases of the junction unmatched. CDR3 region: CASSGAGLTDTQYF. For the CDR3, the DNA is TGCGCCAGCAGTGGAGCGGGGCTCACAGATACGCAGTATTTT.

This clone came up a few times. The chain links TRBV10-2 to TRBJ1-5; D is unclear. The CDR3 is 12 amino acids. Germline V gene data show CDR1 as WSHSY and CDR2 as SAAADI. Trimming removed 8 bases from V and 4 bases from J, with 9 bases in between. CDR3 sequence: CASRATNQPQHF. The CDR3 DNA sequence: TGCGCCAGCCGTGCCACAAATCAGCCCCAGCATTTT.

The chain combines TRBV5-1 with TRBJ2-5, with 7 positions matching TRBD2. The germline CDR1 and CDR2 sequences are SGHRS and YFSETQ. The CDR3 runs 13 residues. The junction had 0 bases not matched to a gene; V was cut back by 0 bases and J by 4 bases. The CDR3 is CASSLGEGETQYF. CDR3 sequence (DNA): TGCGCCAGCAGCTTGGGGGAGGGAGAGACCCAGTACTTC.

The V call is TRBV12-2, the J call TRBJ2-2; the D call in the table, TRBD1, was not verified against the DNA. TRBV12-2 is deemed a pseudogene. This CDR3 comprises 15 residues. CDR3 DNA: TGTGCAAGTCGCTTTAGGCAGGGGGTTACCGGGGAGCTGTTTTTT. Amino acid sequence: CASRFRQGVTGELFF.

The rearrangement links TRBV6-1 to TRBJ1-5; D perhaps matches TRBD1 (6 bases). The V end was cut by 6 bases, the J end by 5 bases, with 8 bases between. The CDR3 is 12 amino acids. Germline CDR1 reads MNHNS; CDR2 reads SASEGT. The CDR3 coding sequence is TGTGCCAGCAGGGACAGTTATCAGCCCCAGCATTTT. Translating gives CASRDSYQPQHF.

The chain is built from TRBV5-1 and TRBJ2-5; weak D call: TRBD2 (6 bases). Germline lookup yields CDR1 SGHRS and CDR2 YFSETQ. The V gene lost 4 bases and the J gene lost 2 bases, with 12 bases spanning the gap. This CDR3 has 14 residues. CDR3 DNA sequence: TGCGCCAGCAGCCTGCAGCGGGTTCAAGAGACCCAGTACTTC. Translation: CASSLQRVQETQYF.

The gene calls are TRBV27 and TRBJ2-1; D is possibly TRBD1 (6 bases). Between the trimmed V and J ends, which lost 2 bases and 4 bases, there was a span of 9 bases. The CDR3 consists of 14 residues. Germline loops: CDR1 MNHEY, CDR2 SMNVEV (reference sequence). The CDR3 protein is CASSLLGQYNEQFF. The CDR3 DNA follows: TGTGCCAGCAGTTTACTAGGACAGTACAATGAGCAGTTCTTC.

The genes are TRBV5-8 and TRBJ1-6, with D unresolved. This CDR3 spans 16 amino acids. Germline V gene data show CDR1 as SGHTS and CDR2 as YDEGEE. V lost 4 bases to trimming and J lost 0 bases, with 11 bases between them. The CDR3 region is CASSPPFNSYNSPLHF. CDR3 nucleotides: TGTGCCAGCAGCCCCCCTTTTAACTCCTATAATTCACCCCTCCACTTT.

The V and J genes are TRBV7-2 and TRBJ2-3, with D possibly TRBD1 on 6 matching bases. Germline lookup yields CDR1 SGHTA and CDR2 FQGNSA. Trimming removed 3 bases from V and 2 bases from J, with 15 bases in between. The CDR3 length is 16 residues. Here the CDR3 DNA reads TGTGCCAGCAGCTTTCGGCAGGGGAGAATCACAGATACGCAGTATTTT. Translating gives CASSFRQGRITDTQYF.

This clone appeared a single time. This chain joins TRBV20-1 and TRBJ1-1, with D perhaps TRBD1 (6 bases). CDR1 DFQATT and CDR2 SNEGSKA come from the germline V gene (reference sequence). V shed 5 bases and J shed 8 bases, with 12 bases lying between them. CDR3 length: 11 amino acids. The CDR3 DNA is TGCAGTGCTCCCCGGGGGCGCGAAGCTTTCTTT. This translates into CSAPRGREAFF.